Shown below are 2 T cell receptor beta chains from a single sample sequenced in a study of a mutant IDH1 vaccine in newly diagnosed glioma. No antigen has been assigned to these receptors. Produced via immunoSEQ multiplex PCR; TCRdb's table is partial and in-frame only. Seen here are 35,000 to 50,000 clones, approximately 90% observed once, and the top ten hold 3.9%. Specified time point: week 23, last vaccination. Every vaccination contained 300 ug of the mutant IDH1 20-mer peptide and was paired with topical imiquimod. Sequencing was performed on PBMCs, taken from a glioma patient whose treatment included an IDH1 peptide vaccine. All receptors come from a man between 45 and 60 years old with glioma.

The chain couples TRBV6-1 to TRBJ1-2; perhaps TRBD1 as D (6 bases). The germline gives CDR1 MNHNS, CDR2 SASEGT. V shed 6 bases and J shed 5 bases, with 16 bases lying between them. CDR3 size: 14 residues. The CDR3 nucleotides are TGTGCCAGCAGGGGTAGGGGGTCCTGGTATGGCTACACCTTC. Amino acids: CASRGRGSWYGYTF.

The chain has TRBV7-6 and TRBJ1-1; 8 bases line up with TRBD1. Trimming removed 5 bases from V and 0 bases from J; junction bases left unmatched: 8. Per the germline V gene, CDR1 is SGHVS and CDR2 is FNYEAQ. The CDR3 is made up of 16 amino acids. Here the CDR3 reads CASSLGQGRVNTEAFF. The DNA for the CDR3 is TGTGCCAGCAGCCTCGGACAGGGTAGGGTGAACACTGAAGCTTTCTTT.